These 31 T cell receptor beta chains share one sample of origin, sequenced in a study of cytomegalovirus exposure and HLA in healthy donors. PCR used 60 Vbeta primers and 13 Jbeta primers. Assay used: immunoSEQ multiplex PCR; TCRdb lists only in-frame clones, some missing. Of 90,000 to 100,000 clones in the sample, roughly 80% are singletons; the top ten hold around 7.2%. The sequenced sample was PBMCs. All receptors come from a female donor in good health and CMV-seronegative.

The rearrangement uses TRBV2 and TRBJ2-1; TRBD2 matches 13 bases. The V segment lost 6 bases and the J segment 3 bases; nucleotides outside the gene matches: 2. Germline V gives CDR1 SNHLY, CDR2 FYNNEI. This CDR3 has 15 residues. The CDR3 protein is CASRGLAGSYNEQFF. The CDR3 nucleotides read TGTGCCAGCAGGGGACTAGCGGGAAGCTACAATGAGCAGTTCTTC.

The rearrangement joins TRBV5-4 to TRBJ2-3; perhaps TRBD2 as D (5 bases). This CDR3 is 16 amino acids long. V was trimmed by 4 bases and J by 0 bases, leaving 15 bases between them. CDR1 is SGHNT, CDR2 YYREEE, per germline (reference sequence). The CDR3 is CASSPDGRRSTDTQYF. CDR3 DNA sequence: TGTGCCAGCAGCCCTGACGGCAGGAGGAGCACAGATACGCAGTATTTT.

The V call is TRBV9, the J call TRBJ2-5; 7 bases map to TRBD2. The CDR3 has 17 amino acids. The V segment lost 4 bases and the J segment 5 bases; nucleotides outside the gene matches: 17. Germline V gene data show CDR1 as SGDLS and CDR2 as YYNGEE. CDR3 protein: CASSQALGGRIQETQYF. For the CDR3, the DNA is TGTGCCAGCAGCCAGGCCCTCGGGGGGAGAATCCAGGAGACCCAGTACTTC.

This clone showed up just once. V gene TRBV20-1 combines with J gene TRBJ2-7; the D is unclear. Trimming stripped 5 bases from V and 6 bases from J, with 8 bases between. This CDR3 is 10 amino acids long. Germline V gene data show CDR1 as DFQATT and CDR2 as SNEGSKA (reference sequence). As DNA, the CDR3 is TGCAGTGCTGAGAGGAGCGAGCAGTACTTC. Translating it yields CSAERSEQYF.

CDR3: CASSPWTGYNSPLHF. The CDR3 DNA is TGCGCCAGCAGCCCATGGACAGGGTATAATTCACCCCTCCACTTT. The genes are TRBV4-1 and TRBJ1-6; 8 bases are shared with TRBD1. The CDR3 is made up of 15 amino acids. CDR1 and CDR2 (germline): MGHRA, YSYEKL. V lost 4 bases to trimming and J lost 4 bases; unmatched junction nucleotides: 3.

J is TRBJ1-4 and V is TRBV7-6, with TRBD1 matching 10 bases. CDR1 and CDR2 from the germline V gene are SGHVS and FNYEAQ. The V segment lost 5 bases and the J segment 8 bases; nucleotides outside the gene matches: 5. The CDR3 totals 14 residues. The CDR3 DNA reads TGTGCCAGCAGCCGCGACAGGGGGCAGGAAAAACTGTTTTTT. It yields the protein CASSRDRGQEKLFF.

This clone was picked up a small number of times. The chain carries TRBV7-2 and TRBJ2-7; the match to TRBD1 covers 10 bases. This CDR3 comprises 16 residues. Germline V gene data show CDR1 as SGHTA and CDR2 as FQGNSA. Trimming cost V 5 bases and J 4 bases; bases outside gene matches: 11. The CDR3 region is CASSLYETGGRYEQYF. As DNA, the CDR3 is TGTGCCAGCAGCCTCTATGAGACAGGGGGCAGGTACGAGCAGTACTTC.

The rearrangement uses TRBV7-9 and TRBJ2-5, with D perhaps TRBD1 (5 bases). The CDR3 is 13 residues long. Deletions cut 3 bases from V and 5 bases from J, with 10 bases between. CDR1 is SEHNR and CDR2 is FQNEAQ in the germline V gene (reference sequence). CDR3 residues: CASSFRVGETQYF. The CDR3 nucleotides read TGTGCCAGCAGCTTCAGGGTAGGGGAGACCCAGTACTTC.

V usage is TRBV7-2 and J usage is TRBJ2-7, with 14 bases aligning to TRBD2. This CDR3 contains 15 residues. The ends lost 5 bases at V and 4 bases at J; junction bases unmatched: 4. Germline lookup yields CDR1 SGHTA and CDR2 FQGNSA. CDR3 sequence: CASSGGLAGAYEQYF. CDR3 nucleotides: TGTGCCAGCAGCGGGGGACTAGCGGGGGCGTACGAGCAGTACTTC.

The chain employs TRBV27 and TRBJ2-1; 7 positions match TRBD2. The trim removed 4 bases at V and 0 bases at J, leaving 0 bases unmatched. The CDR3 spans 14 residues. Per germline, CDR1 MNHEY and CDR2 SMNVEV (reference sequence). The CDR3 reads CASSWGGSYNEQFF. CDR3 nucleotides: TGTGCCAGCAGTTGGGGGGGCTCCTACAATGAGCAGTTCTTC.

Notes on this clone: The sample has other DNA sequences that encode this CDR3 too. This chain joins TRBV20-1 and TRBJ2-7; D uncertain. The ends were cut back, 0 bases at V and 4 bases at J, with 4 bases in the middle. Germline loops: CDR1 DFQATT, CDR2 SNEGSKA (reference sequence). The length of the CDR3 is 11 residues. In nucleotides, the CDR3 is TGCAGTGCTAGAGATATTTACGAGCAGTACTTC. Protein: CSARDIYEQYF.

The V and J genes are TRBV7-9 and TRBJ1-1, with 8 bases fitting TRBD1. CDR1 SEHNR and CDR2 FQNEAQ come from the germline V gene (reference sequence). V lost 6 bases and J lost 1; bases outside the gene matches: 7. This CDR3 spans 15 amino acids. The CDR3 sequence: CASRGIDRGNTEAFF. CDR3 sequence (DNA): TGTGCCAGCAGAGGAATCGACAGGGGGAACACTGAAGCTTTCTTT.

This clone is a singleton in its sample. This sequence joins TRBV7-2 and TRBJ1-1; TRBD1 aligns across 7 bases. This CDR3 is built from 15 residues. The V segment lost 5 bases and the J segment 5 bases; nucleotides outside the gene matches: 11. Germline values: CDR1 SGHTA, CDR2 FQGNSA. This chain's CDR3 is CASSPTGQRGTEAFF. CDR3 DNA: TGTGCCAGCAGCCCCACGGGACAGAGAGGTACTGAAGCTTTCTTT.

V and J are TRBV18 and TRBJ1-6, with TRBD1 matching 9 bases. The CDR3 extends over 16 amino acids. Per germline, CDR1 KGHSH and CDR2 LQKENI. V was clipped by 3 bases and J by 6 bases; unmatched bases: 6. CDR3 residues: CASSPAPGQGNSPLHF. The CDR3 region has the DNA TGTGCCAGCTCACCTGCCCCGGGACAGGGTAATTCACCCCTCCACTTT.

The chain carries TRBV5-6 and TRBJ2-2, with 7 bases lining up with TRBD2. The CDR3 totals 16 residues. Germline-derived CDR1 and CDR2 are SGHDT and YYEEEE. V was pared by 5 bases and J by 6 bases, with 13 bases of the junction left unmatched. The CDR3 loop is CASRFASGAGPGELFF. The CDR3 nucleotides read TGTGCCAGCAGGTTTGCCAGCGGGGCGGGACCCGGGGAGCTGTTTTTT.

The gene calls are TRBV7-9 and TRBJ1-4, with 9 bases fitting TRBD1. Germline V gene lookup returns CDR1 SEHNR and CDR2 FQNEAQ (reference sequence). There are 15 residues in the CDR3. The ends lost 4 bases at V and 4 bases at J; junction bases unmatched: 4. The CDR3 DNA sequence: TGTGCCAGCAGCTCCTGGACAGGGGTTAATGAAAAACTGTTTTTT. As protein: CASSSWTGVNEKLFF.

The CDR3 spells CASSLGLAGGNTGELFF. Written as DNA, the CDR3 is TGCGCCAGCAGCTTGGGACTAGCGGGAGGGAACACCGGGGAGCTGTTTTTT. The genes are TRBV5-1 and TRBJ2-2, with TRBD2 matching over 13 bases. CDR1 and CDR2 (germline): SGHRS, YFSETQ. V trimming: 0 bases; J trimming: 1 base; junction bases outside the gene matches: 0. The CDR3 extends over 17 amino acids.

V and J are TRBV6-5 and TRBJ2-7; D remains unclear. CDR3 length: 14 amino acids. Germline V gene data show CDR1 as MNHEY and CDR2 as SVGAGI. Trimming took 2 bases from V and 1 from J, leaving 9 bases between them. CDR3 coding DNA: TGTGCCAGCAGTTACGGTCCGGGTTCCTACGAGCAGTACTTC. Protein: CASSYGPGSYEQYF.

The table lists this clone with a few counts. The rearrangement joins TRBV14 to TRBJ1-2; D perhaps matches TRBD1 (5 bases). This CDR3 is 13 amino acids long. The germline V and J ends were trimmed by 5 bases and 4 bases, with 11 bases remaining between them. CDR1 is SGHDN, CDR2 FVKESK, per germline. The CDR3 sequence is CASSVSGLYGYTF. DNA of the CDR3: TGTGCCAGCAGCGTATCGGGACTCTATGGCTACACCTTC.

CDR3 amino acids: CASTAGTGTDTQYF. CDR3 bases: TGCGCCAGCACCGCGGGCACGGGCACAGATACGCAGTATTTT. The chain has TRBV5-1 and TRBJ2-3; D is possibly TRBD2 (5 bases). V lost 6 bases and J lost 1, with 12 bases in between. Germline V gene sequence: CDR1 SGHRS, CDR2 YFSETQ. This CDR3 contains 14 residues.

The chain joins TRBV19 to TRBJ2-7; D perhaps matches TRBD2 (5 bases). Trimming removed 5 bases at V and 2 bases at J, with 16 bases between. The CDR3 consists of 15 residues. Germline V gene data show CDR1 as LNHDA and CDR2 as SQIVND (reference sequence). This chain's CDR3 is CASSEEAGRAYEQYF. CDR3 nucleotide sequence: TGTGCCAGTAGTGAGGAGGCAGGCAGAGCCTACGAGCAGTACTTC.

The gene calls are TRBV2 and TRBJ1-6; TRBD1 might be the D (6 bases). The V gene's germline CDR1 is SNHLY and CDR2 FYNNEI. The V gene lost 5 bases and the J gene lost 5 bases, with 7 bases spanning the gap. The CDR3 extends over 13 amino acids. CDR3 in amino acids: CASSRGNNSPLHF. The CDR3 nucleotides are TGTGCCAGCAGTAGGGGGAATAATTCACCCCTCCACTTT.

The chain recombines TRBV2 with TRBJ1-6; a possible D gene is TRBD1 (5 bases). Germline V CDR1 and CDR2: SNHLY, FYNNEI. V was pared by 3 bases and J by 9 bases, with 15 bases between. This CDR3 is 15 amino acids long. The DNA for the CDR3 is TGTGCCAGCAGTGATGGACAAACGGCTGGTTCACCCCTCCACTTT. Amino acid sequence: CASSDGQTAGSPLHF.

This chain links TRBV21-1 with TRBJ2-1; TRBD2 was called by the table and not checked on the DNA. TRBV21-1 is shown as a pseudogene. The CDR3 is 19 amino acids. CDR3 nucleotide sequence: TGTGCCAGCAGCCCCAAGGGGACAGGGAAGGCGGGAGGGACGAATGAGCAGTTCTTC. Amino acids: CASSPKGTGKAGGTNEQFF.

In the case of this clone: A junction end diverges from the germline sequence, so it may reflect a read error. This sequence joins TRBV7-9 and TRBJ2-3, with D unclear. Germline CDR1 SEHNR, CDR2 FQNEAQ (reference sequence). This CDR3 has 10 amino acids. The CDR3 spells CSSRLDTQYF. CDR3 bases: TGTTCCAGCAGACTTGATACGCAGTATTTT.

Only one count was recorded for this clone. V is TRBV5-1 and J is TRBJ1-1, with no clear D. The V gene lost 0 bases and the J gene lost 1 base, with 10 bases spanning the gap. The CDR3 length is 15 residues. Germline lookup yields CDR1 SGHRS and CDR2 YFSETQ. CDR3 sequence: CASSLDGRWNTEAFF. In DNA, the CDR3 is TGCGCCAGCAGCTTGGACGGCAGGTGGAACACTGAAGCTTTCTTT. Using reference TRBV5-1 and TRBJ1-1 for the parts outside the CDR3, the full variable domain is KAGVTQTPRYLIKTRGQQVTLSCSPISGHRSVSWYQQTPGQGLQFLFEYFSETQRNKGNFPGRFSGRQFSNSRSEMNVSTLELGDSALYLCASSLDGRWNTEAFFGQGTRLTVV.

The chain has TRBV7-2 and TRBJ2-5; 10 bases map to TRBD1. This CDR3 comprises 16 residues. The V segment lost 1 base and the J segment 0 bases; nucleotides outside the gene matches: 2. Germline V lookup: CDR1 SGHTA, CDR2 FQGNSA. DNA for the CDR3: TGTGCCAGCAGCTTAGTCGGACAGGGGGACCAAGAGACCCAGTACTTC. Translation gives CASSLVGQGDQETQYF. Based on the CDR3 plus reference TRBV7-2 and TRBJ2-5, the full variable domain is GAGVSQSPSNKVTEKGKDVELRCDPISGHTALYWYRQSLGQGLEFLIYFQGNSAPDKSGLPSDRFSAERTGGSVSTLTIQRTQQEDSAVYLCASSLVGQGDQETQYFGPGTRLLVL.

This chain uses TRBV6-5 with TRBJ2-5, with 8 bases that match TRBD1. This CDR3 is 13 amino acids long. After removal of 7 bases from V and 4 bases from J, the junction contained 5 bases not matched to a gene. Germline V gives CDR1 MNHEY, CDR2 SVGAGI. CDR3 in DNA: TGTGCCAGCAAGGGTGGACAGGGAGAGACCCAGTACTTC. Encoded protein: CASKGGQGETQYF.

This chain joins TRBV4-2 and TRBJ2-3, with TRBD1 matching 11 bases. The length of the CDR3 is 15 residues. Germline CDR1 LGHNA, CDR2 YNFKEQ. The J segment lost 5 bases and the V segment lost 4 bases, leaving 5 bases of the junction unmatched. CDR3 in amino acids: CASSRDRGKGDTQYF. The CDR3 DNA sequence: TGTGCCAGCAGCCGGGACAGGGGGAAAGGAGATACGCAGTATTTT.

This clone showed up just once. This chain links TRBV18 with TRBJ2-7, with TRBD1 matching over 7 bases. V was pared by 3 bases and J by 2 bases, with 10 bases of the junction left unmatched. Germline loops: CDR1 KGHSH, CDR2 LQKENI. There are 16 residues in the CDR3. This chain's CDR3 is CASSPLGQASPYEQYF. In DNA form, the CDR3 reads TGTGCCAGCTCACCGCTCGGACAGGCGAGTCCCTACGAGCAGTACTTC.

A remark on this clone: This same CDR3 is encoded by further DNA sequences in the sample. The chain uses TRBV6-4 and TRBJ2-2, with TRBD2 identical over 8 bases. Germline-derived CDR1 and CDR2 are MRHNA and SNTAGT. This CDR3 contains 14 residues. J lost 6 bases, V lost 0 bases, and 0 bases had no gene match. CDR3 in DNA: TGTGCCAGCAGTGACTCAGCGGGGGCCGGGGAGCTGTTTTTT. It codes for CASSDSAGAGELFF.